This T cell receptor (beta chain) was identified in a study of T-cell reconstitution after alpha-beta-depleted transplantation in children. Researchers prepared the TCRbeta library using unique molecular identifiers, the study reports. TCRdb used MiXCR to reprocess the PCR reads, holding one entry per CDR3 protein. The sample contains more than 150,000 distinct CDR3 sequences, less than 15% of which appear only once. The CDR3 spans 13 residues. Trimming at V came to 6 bases and at J to 1 base, leaving 5 bases not matched to a gene. In germline, CDR1 is SQVTM, CDR2 ANQGSEA. This clonotype was detected many times.

The sequenced sample was PBMCs from the stem cell graft donor, obtained from the stem cell graft. The clonotype was recovered from a human donor who donated a stem cell graft to a child with acute lymphoblastic leukemia. The chain uses TRBV29-1 and TRBJ1-1; TRBD1 agrees at 7 bases. The CDR3 sequence: CSVRTGGNTEAFF. The CDR3 DNA follows: TGCAGCGTGCGGACAGGCGGGAACACTGAAGCTTTCTTT.